A single sample is the source of the 22 T cell receptor beta chains below, sequenced in a study of cytomegalovirus exposure and HLA in healthy donors. In the PCR, 60 Vbeta and 13 Jbeta primers were used. Data came from immunoSEQ multiplex PCR; TCRdb stores just in-frame clones and leaves some out. The data contain roughly 200,000 clones, 75% to 90% of them singletons. Sequencing input: PBMCs. The receptors come from a boy between 2 and 10 years old in good health and CMV-seronegative.

V usage is TRBV7-6 and J usage is TRBJ2-2, with 8 positions matching TRBD1. Trimming took 1 base from V and 4 from J; bases not matched to a gene: 2. Germline assignment: CDR1 SGHVS and CDR2 FNYEAQ. This CDR3 has 15 amino acids. The CDR3: CASSLGTGSTGELFF. The CDR3 DNA sequence: TGTGCCAGCAGCTTAGGGACAGGGTCCACCGGGGAGCTGTTTTTT.

The rearrangement links TRBV6-5 to TRBJ2-1, with 11 bases matching TRBD2. The V gene end was trimmed by 2 bases and the J gene end by 8 bases; junction bases not matched to a gene: 5. CDR3 length: 15 amino acids. The germline gives CDR1 MNHEY, CDR2 SVGAGI. Written as DNA, the CDR3 is TGTGCCAGCAGTTACAGACTAGCGGGAAGGGATGAGCAGTTCTTC. Amino acids: CASSYRLAGRDEQFF.

J is TRBJ2-1 and V is TRBV13, with 8 positions matching TRBD1. The V segment lost 4 bases and the J segment 0 bases; nucleotides outside the gene matches: 5. The germline gives CDR1 PRHDT, CDR2 FYEKMQ (reference sequence). The CDR3 spans 16 residues. The CDR3 is CASSYRTGPSYNEQFF. CDR3 sequence (DNA): TGTGCCAGCAGCTACCGGACAGGGCCCTCCTACAATGAGCAGTTCTTC. The full variable domain, with the rest looked up from reference TRBV13 and TRBJ2-1, is AAGVIQSPRHLIKEKRETATLKCYPIPRHDTVYWYQQGPGQDPQFLISFYEKMQSDKGSIPDRFSAQQFSDYHSELNMSSLELGDSALYFCASSYRTGPSYNEQFFGPGTRLTVL.

The chain couples TRBV5-6 to TRBJ1-2; 9 nucleotides match TRBD1. CDR1 is SGHDT, CDR2 YYEEEE, per germline. This CDR3 region has 13 residues. Unmatched junction bases numbered 9, after V lost 4 bases and J lost 11 bases. The CDR3 DNA reads as TGTGCCAGCAGCAGAGACAGGGGGTTTCGTTACACCTTC. Protein sequence: CASSRDRGFRYTF.

The chain links TRBV5-4 to TRBJ2-2, with 12 bases that match TRBD1. CDR3 length: 18 residues. The V gene end was trimmed by 4 bases and the J gene end by 1 base; junction bases not matched to a gene: 8. Germline CDR1 and CDR2: SGHNT and YYREEE (reference sequence). The CDR3 region is CASSPGTGGRGNTGELFF. As DNA, the CDR3 is TGTGCCAGCAGCCCCGGGACAGGGGGCCGCGGGAACACCGGGGAGCTGTTTTTT.

The rearrangement uses TRBV6-5 and TRBJ1-6; D might be TRBD1 (6 bases). This CDR3 contains 14 residues. V lost 6 bases to trimming and J lost 9 bases, with 15 bases between them. CDR1 and CDR2 from the germline V gene are MNHEY and SVGAGI. CDR3 protein: CASSIQGVGSPLHF. The CDR3 DNA reads as TGTGCCAGCAGCATACAGGGTGTTGGTTCACCCCTCCACTTT.

V and J are TRBV2 and TRBJ2-7; 7 positions match TRBD1. J was trimmed by 5 bases and V by 6 bases; bases with no gene match: 10. There are 14 residues in the CDR3. The germline V gene encodes CDR1 SNHLY and CDR2 FYNNEI. CDR3: CASRVDRVRDEQYF. CDR3 bases: TGTGCCAGCAGGGTAGACAGGGTACGGGACGAGCAGTACTTC.

This chain connects TRBV5-6 to TRBJ2-5; D remains ambiguous. CDR1 is SGHDT, CDR2 YYEEEE, per germline. This CDR3 spans 13 amino acids. V was pared by 4 bases and J by 2 bases, with 9 bases between. CDR3 bases: TGTGCCAGCAGCGGAGCCTTACAAGAGACCCAGTACTTC. Its translation is CASSGALQETQYF. The full variable domain, in which reference TRBV5-6 and TRBJ2-5 provide the parts outside the CDR3, is DAGVTQSPTHLIKTRGQQVTLRCSPKSGHDTVSWYQQALGQGPQFIFQYYEEEERQRGNFPDRFSGHQFPNYSSELNVNALLLGDSALYLCASSGALQETQYFGPGTRLLVL.

The J gene is TRBJ1-5, the V gene TRBV28; 9 bases agree with TRBD1. Germline assignment: CDR1 MDHEN and CDR2 SYDVKM. CDR3 size: 17 residues. V lost 7 bases to trimming and J lost 1 base; unmatched junction nucleotides: 11. The CDR3 protein is CASIRDREMGSNQPQHF. The CDR3 DNA sequence: TGTGCCAGCATCCGGGACAGGGAGATGGGGAGCAATCAGCCCCAGCATTTT.

This chain uses TRBV28 with TRBJ2-5, with D uncertain. Between the trimmed V and J ends, which lost 4 bases and 5 bases, there was a span of 14 bases. The CDR3 has 14 residues. Germline assignment: CDR1 MDHEN and CDR2 SYDVKM. The CDR3 sequence is CASSSPTSGETQYF. The CDR3 DNA reads TGTGCCAGCAGTTCTCCGACCTCGGGTGAGACCCAGTACTTC.

This chain uses TRBV9 with TRBJ1-1, with a tentative D call TRBD1 (6 bases). Trimming took off 0 bases at V and 0 bases at J, with 12 bases between the two ends. Germline loops: CDR1 SGDLS, CDR2 YYNGEE. This CDR3 spans 16 amino acids. The CDR3 DNA sequence: TGTGCCAGCAGCGTAGCTCCCACAGGGTTGAACACTGAAGCTTTCTTT. Translation: CASSVAPTGLNTEAFF.

The J gene is TRBJ2-5, the V gene TRBV9, with D unresolved. V shed 4 bases and J shed 4 bases, with 5 bases lying between them. Germline V lookup: CDR1 SGDLS, CDR2 YYNGEE. This CDR3 is built from 11 residues. The CDR3 loop is CASSSGETQYF. The CDR3 bases are TGTGCCAGCAGCTCAGGAGAGACCCAGTACTTC.

As concerns this clone: Compared with germline, one end of the junction differs, possibly owing to a read error. The chain is built from TRBV4-1 and TRBJ1-3; D possibly corresponds to TRBD1 (5 bases). The germline CDR1 and CDR2 sequences are MGHRA and YSYEKL. CDR3 size: 18 residues. For the CDR3, the DNA is TGCGTCAGCAGCCAAGTATACTTAGGGGTATTCTCTGGAAACACCATATATTTT. Translating gives CVSSQVYLGVFSGNTIYF.

The genes are TRBV4-1 and TRBJ2-3; TRBD2 matches 8 bases. The CDR3 extends over 16 amino acids. The V segment lost 4 bases and the J segment 3 bases; nucleotides outside the gene matches: 9. Germline loops: CDR1 MGHRA, CDR2 YSYEKL. The CDR3 reads CASSPTGGPLTDTQYF. Written as DNA, the CDR3 is TGCGCCAGCAGCCCTACGGGAGGGCCCCTAACAGATACGCAGTATTTT.

The chain is built from TRBV5-6 and TRBJ2-7; 10 bases line up with TRBD2. V dropped 4 bases and J dropped 0; count of bases not matched to a gene: 7. Germline V lookup: CDR1 SGHDT, CDR2 YYEEEE. The CDR3 consists of 16 residues. CDR3 sequence: CASSLRTSGYSYEQYF. CDR3 bases: TGTGCCAGCAGCCTCCGGACTAGCGGATACTCCTACGAGCAGTACTTC.

The V call is TRBV28, the J call TRBJ2-5, with D possibly TRBD2 on 6 matching bases. This CDR3 contains 14 residues. Germline V gene sequence: CDR1 MDHEN, CDR2 SYDVKM. V shed 2 bases and J shed 4 bases, with 11 bases lying between them. CDR3 in amino acids: CASSLVGGAETQYF. DNA for the CDR3: TGTGCCAGCAGTTTAGTGGGAGGAGCAGAGACCCAGTACTTC. The entire variable domain, with the rest obtained from reference TRBV28 and TRBJ2-5, is as follows: DVKVTQSSRYLVKRTGEKVFLECVQDMDHENMFWYRQDPGLGLRLIYFSYDVKMKEKGDIPEGYSVSREKKERFSLILESASTNQTSMYLCASSLVGGAETQYFGPGTRLLVL.

The V gene is TRBV30, the J gene TRBJ2-7, with 9 bases that match TRBD1. CDR3 length: 13 residues. Per germline, CDR1 GTSNPN and CDR2 SVGIG (reference sequence). After removal of 4 bases from V and 3 bases from J, the junction contained 4 bases not matched to a gene. The CDR3 DNA reads TGTGCCTGGAATGTGGGACAGGGCTACGAGCAGTACTTC. Amino acids: CAWNVGQGYEQYF.

The rearrangement joins TRBV11-2 to TRBJ1-1; TRBD1 might be the D (6 bases). Trimming stripped 7 bases from V and 3 bases from J, with 12 bases between. Germline-derived CDR1 and CDR2 are SGHAT and FQNNGV. The CDR3 sequence is 13 residues long. DNA for the CDR3: TGTGCCAGCAAATTAGCAGGGGACACTGAAGCTTTCTTT. Amino acids: CASKLAGDTEAFF.

V is TRBV19 and J is TRBJ2-3; D possibly corresponds to TRBD2 (6 bases). V was clipped by 5 bases and J by 6 bases, with 18 bases between them. The CDR3 runs to 15 residues. The germline V gene encodes CDR1 LNHDA and CDR2 SQIVND (reference sequence). The CDR3 nucleotides read TGTGCCAGTAGTGCTAGGGACCTACTAGCCGATACGCAGTATTTT. It specifies CASSARDLLADTQYF.

V and J are TRBV7-9 and TRBJ2-1; TRBD2 matches 10 bases. CDR1 SEHNR and CDR2 FQNEAQ come from the germline V gene (reference sequence). The trim removed 2 bases at V and 7 bases at J, leaving 11 bases unmatched. The length of the CDR3 is 17 residues. The CDR3 protein is CASSLSPPGLAWNEQFF. In DNA, the CDR3 is TGTGCCAGCAGCTTATCCCCACCGGGACTAGCGTGGAATGAGCAGTTCTTC.

The chain has TRBV29-1 and TRBJ1-1; the D gene is possibly TRBD1 (6 bases). The CDR3 sequence is 12 residues long. V lost 7 bases and J 1 base, leaving 10 bases between the germline ends. CDR1 is SQVTM, CDR2 ANQGSEA, per germline. The CDR3 is CSGEDRNTEAFF. The CDR3 nucleotides read TGCAGCGGCGAGGACAGGAACACTGAAGCTTTCTTT.

The CDR3 loop is CASSFEVAGAGELFF. Written as DNA, the CDR3 is TGCGCCAGCAGCTTTGAGGTGGCAGGGGCCGGGGAGCTGTTTTTT. The chain employs TRBV5-1 and TRBJ2-2; the D gene is possibly TRBD1 (6 bases). The CDR3 runs 15 residues. With 2 bases removed from V and 6 bases from J, the gap between germline ends came to 14 bases. Germline V lookup: CDR1 SGHRS, CDR2 YFSETQ.